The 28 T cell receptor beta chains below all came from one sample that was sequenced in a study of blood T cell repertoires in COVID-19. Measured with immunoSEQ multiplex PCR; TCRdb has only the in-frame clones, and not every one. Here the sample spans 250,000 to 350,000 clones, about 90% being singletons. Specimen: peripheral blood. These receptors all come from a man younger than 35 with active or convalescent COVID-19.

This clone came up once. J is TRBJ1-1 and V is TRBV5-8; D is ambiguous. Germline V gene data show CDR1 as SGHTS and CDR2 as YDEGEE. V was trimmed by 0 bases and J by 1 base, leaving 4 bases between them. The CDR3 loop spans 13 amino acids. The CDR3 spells CASSLGENTEAFF. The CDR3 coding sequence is TGTGCCAGCAGCTTGGGAGAGAACACTGAAGCTTTCTTT. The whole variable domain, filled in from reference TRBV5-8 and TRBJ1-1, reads EAGVTQSPTHLIKTRGQQATLRCSPISGHTSVYWYQQALGLGLQFLLWYDEGEERNRGNFPPRFSGRQFPNYSSELNVNALELEDSALYLCASSLGENTEAFFGQGTRLTVV.

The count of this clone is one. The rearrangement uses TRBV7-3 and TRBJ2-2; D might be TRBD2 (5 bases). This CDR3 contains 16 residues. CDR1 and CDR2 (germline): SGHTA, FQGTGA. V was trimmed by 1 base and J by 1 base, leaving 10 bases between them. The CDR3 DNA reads TGTGCCAGCAGCTTAAGGCATGGAGGGAACACCGGGGAGCTGTTTTTT. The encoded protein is CASSLRHGGNTGELFF.

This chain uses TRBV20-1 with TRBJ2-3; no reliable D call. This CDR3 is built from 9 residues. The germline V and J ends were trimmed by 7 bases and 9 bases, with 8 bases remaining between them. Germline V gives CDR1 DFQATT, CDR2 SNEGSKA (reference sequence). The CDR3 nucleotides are TGCAGTGGAGGTACAACGCAGTATTTT. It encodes CSGGTTQYF.

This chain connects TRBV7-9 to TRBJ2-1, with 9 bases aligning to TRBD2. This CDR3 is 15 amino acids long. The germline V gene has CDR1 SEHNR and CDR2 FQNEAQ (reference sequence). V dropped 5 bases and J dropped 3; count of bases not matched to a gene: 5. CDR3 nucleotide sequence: TGTGCCAGCAGCCTGGAGCGGGGGGACTACAATGAGCAGTTCTTC. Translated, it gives CASSLERGDYNEQFF.

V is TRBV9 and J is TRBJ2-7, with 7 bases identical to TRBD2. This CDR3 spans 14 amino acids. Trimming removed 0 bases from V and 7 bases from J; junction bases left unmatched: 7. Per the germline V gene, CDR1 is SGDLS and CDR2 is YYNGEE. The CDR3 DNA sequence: TGTGCCAGCAGCGTAGCTGGGAGGGCCCGAGAGCAGTACTTC. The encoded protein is CASSVAGRAREQYF.

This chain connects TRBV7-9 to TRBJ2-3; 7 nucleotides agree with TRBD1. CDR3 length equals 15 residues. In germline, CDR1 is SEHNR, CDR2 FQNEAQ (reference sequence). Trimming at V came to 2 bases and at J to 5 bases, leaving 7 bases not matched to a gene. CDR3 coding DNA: TGTGCCAGCAGCTTACTACGACAGGGAATAGATACGCAGTATTTT. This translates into CASSLLRQGIDTQYF.

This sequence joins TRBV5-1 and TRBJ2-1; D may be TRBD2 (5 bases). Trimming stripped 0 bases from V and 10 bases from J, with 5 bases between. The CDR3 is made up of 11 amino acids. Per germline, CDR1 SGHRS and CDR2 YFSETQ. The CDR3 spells CASSLGREQFF. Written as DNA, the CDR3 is TGCGCCAGCAGCTTGGGGAGGGAGCAGTTCTTC.

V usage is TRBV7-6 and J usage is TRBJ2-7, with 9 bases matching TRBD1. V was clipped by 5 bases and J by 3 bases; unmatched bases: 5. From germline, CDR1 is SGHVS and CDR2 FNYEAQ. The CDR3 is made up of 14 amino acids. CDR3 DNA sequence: TGTGCCAGCAGCCTCGAGGACAGGGGCTACGAGCAGTACTTC. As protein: CASSLEDRGYEQYF.

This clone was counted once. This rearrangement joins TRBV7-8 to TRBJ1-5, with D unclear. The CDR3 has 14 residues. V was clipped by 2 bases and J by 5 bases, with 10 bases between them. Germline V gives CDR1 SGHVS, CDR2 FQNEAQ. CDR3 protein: CASSLWAPYQPQHF. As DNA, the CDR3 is TGTGCCAGCAGCTTATGGGCACCTTATCAGCCCCAGCATTTT.

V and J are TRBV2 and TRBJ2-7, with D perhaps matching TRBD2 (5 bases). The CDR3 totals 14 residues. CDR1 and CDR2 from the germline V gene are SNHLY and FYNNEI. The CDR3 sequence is CALNRGSWPYEQYF. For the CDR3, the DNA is TGTGCTCTTAACCGAGGGTCCTGGCCCTACGAGCAGTACTTC.

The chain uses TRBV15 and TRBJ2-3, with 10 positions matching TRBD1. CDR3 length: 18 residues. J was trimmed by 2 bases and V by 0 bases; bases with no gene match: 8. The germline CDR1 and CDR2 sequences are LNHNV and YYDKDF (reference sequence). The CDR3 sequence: CATSRDQTGGLFTDTQYF. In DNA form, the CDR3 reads TGTGCCACCAGCAGAGACCAGACAGGGGGCTTATTCACAGATACGCAGTATTTT. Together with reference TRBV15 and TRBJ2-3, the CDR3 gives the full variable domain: DAMVIQNPRYQVTQFGKPVTLSCSQTLNHNVMYWYQQKSSQAPKLLFHYYDKDFNNEADTPDNFQSRRPNTSFCFLDIRSPGLGDTAMYLCATSRDQTGGLFTDTQYFGPGTRLTVL.

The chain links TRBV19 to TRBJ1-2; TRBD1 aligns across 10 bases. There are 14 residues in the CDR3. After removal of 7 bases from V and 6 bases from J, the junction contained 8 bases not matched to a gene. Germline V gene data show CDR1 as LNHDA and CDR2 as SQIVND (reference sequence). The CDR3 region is CASKVTGTGDGYTF. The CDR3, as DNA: TGTGCCAGTAAAGTGACCGGGACAGGGGATGGCTACACCTTC.

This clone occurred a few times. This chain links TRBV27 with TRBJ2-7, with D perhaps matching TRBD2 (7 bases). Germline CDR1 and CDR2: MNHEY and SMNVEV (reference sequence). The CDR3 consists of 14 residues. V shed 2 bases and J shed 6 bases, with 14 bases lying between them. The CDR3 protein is CASSLRGAGSEQYF. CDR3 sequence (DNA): TGTGCCAGCAGTTTACGGGGGGCCGGGAGCGAGCAGTACTTC.

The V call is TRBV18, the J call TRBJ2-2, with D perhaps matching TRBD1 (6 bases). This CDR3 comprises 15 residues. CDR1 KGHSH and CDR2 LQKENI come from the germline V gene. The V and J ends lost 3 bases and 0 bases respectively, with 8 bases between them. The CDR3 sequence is CASSPDRTNTGELFF. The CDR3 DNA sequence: TGTGCCAGCTCACCGGACAGAACGAACACCGGGGAGCTGTTTTTT.

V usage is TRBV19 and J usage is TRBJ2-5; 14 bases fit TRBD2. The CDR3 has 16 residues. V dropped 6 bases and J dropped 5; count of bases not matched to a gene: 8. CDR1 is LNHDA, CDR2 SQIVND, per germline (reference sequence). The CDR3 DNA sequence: TGTGCCAGTAGACTTAGACTAGCGGGAGGGCCCGAGACCCAGTACTTC. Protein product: CASRLRLAGGPETQYF.

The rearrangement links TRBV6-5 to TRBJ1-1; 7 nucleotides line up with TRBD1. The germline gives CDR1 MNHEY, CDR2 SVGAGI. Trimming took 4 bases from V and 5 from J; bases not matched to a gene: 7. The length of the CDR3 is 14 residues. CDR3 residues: CASSFNQGVTEAFF. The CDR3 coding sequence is TGTGCCAGCAGTTTTAATCAGGGGGTGACTGAAGCTTTCTTT.

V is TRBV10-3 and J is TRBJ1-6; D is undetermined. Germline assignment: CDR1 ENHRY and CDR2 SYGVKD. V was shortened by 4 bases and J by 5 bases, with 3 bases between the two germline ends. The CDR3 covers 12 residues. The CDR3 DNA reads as TGTGCCATCAGTGCTGATAATTCACCCCTCCACTTT. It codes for CAISADNSPLHF.

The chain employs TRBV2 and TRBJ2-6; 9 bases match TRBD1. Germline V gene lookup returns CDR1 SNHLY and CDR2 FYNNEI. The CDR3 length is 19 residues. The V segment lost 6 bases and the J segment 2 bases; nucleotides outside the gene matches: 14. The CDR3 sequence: CASRTRTVGTGTGANVLTF. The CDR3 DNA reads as TGTGCCAGCAGAACGAGAACTGTGGGGACAGGGACTGGGGCCAACGTCCTGACTTTC.

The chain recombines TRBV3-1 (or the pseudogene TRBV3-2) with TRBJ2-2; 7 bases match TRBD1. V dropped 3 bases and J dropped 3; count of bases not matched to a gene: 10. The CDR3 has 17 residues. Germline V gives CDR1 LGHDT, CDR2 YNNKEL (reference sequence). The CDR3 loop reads CASSQALTGLYTGELFF. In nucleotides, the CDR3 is TGTGCCAGCAGCCAGGCCTTGACAGGGTTATACACCGGGGAGCTGTTTTTT.

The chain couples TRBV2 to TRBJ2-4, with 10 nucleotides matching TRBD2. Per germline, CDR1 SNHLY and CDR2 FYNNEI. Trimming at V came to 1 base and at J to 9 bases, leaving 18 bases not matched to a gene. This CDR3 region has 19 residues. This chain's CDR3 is CASSEGYLYTSGIPIIQYF. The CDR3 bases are TGTGCCAGCAGTGAAGGGTACCTGTACACTAGCGGGATTCCCATCATTCAGTACTTC.

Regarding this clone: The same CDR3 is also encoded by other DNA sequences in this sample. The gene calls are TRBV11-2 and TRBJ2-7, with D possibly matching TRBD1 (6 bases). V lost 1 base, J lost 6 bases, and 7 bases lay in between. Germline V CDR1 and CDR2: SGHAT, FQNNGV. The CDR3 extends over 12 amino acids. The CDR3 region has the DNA TGTGCCAGCAGCTTAGTAGGGGGCGAGCAGTACTTC. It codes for CASSLVGGEQYF.

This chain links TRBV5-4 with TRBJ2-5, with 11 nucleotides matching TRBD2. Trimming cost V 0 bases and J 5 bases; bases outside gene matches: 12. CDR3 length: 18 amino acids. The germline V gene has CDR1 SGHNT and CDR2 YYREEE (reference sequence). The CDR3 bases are TGTGCCAGCAGCTTGGATATGGTAGCGGGAGGGCCGGTGGAGACCCAGTACTTC. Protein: CASSLDMVAGGPVETQYF.

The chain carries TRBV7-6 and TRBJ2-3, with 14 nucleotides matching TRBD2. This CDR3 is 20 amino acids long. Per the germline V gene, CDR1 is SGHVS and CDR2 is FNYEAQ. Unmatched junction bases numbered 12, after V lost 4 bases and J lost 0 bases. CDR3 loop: CASSWGTSGSIFSSTDTQYF. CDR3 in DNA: TGTGCCAGCAGCTGGGGGACTAGCGGGAGTATCTTTTCGAGCACAGATACGCAGTATTTT.

The DNA of the CDR3 is TGTGCCAGCAGCTTATCCGGGGGCTATGGCTACACCTTC. As protein: CASSLSGGYGYTF. The chain recombines TRBV11-2 with TRBJ1-2, with TRBD1 as a possible D gene (5 bases). CDR3 length: 13 residues. Trimming removed 2 bases at V and 4 bases at J, with 8 bases between. Looked up from germline, CDR1 is SGHAT and CDR2 is FQNNGV.

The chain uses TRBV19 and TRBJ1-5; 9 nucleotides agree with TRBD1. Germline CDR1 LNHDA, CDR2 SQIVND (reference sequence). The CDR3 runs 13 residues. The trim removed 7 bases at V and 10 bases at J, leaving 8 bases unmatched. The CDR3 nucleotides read TGTGCCAGTACCACACAGGGGGCGAATCCCCAGCATTTT. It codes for CASTTQGANPQHF.

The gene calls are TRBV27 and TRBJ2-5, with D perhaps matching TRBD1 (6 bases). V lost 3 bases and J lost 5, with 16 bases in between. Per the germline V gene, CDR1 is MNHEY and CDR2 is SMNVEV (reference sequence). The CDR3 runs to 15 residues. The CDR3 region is CASSFNRVVGETQYF. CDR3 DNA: TGTGCCAGCAGTTTCAACAGGGTGGTCGGCGAGACCCAGTACTTC.

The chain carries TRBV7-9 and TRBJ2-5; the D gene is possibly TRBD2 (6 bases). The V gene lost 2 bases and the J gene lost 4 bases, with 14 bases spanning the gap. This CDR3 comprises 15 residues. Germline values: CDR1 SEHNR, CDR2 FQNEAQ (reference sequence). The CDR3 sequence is CASSLFGGNGETQYF. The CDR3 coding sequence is TGTGCCAGCAGCTTATTTGGGGGGAATGGAGAGACCCAGTACTTC. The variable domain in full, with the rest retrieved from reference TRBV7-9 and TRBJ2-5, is DTGVSQNPRHKITKRGQNVTFRCDPISEHNRLYWYRQTLGQGPEFLTYFQNEAQLEKSRLLSDRFSAERPKGSFSTLEIQRTEQGDSAMYLCASSLFGGNGETQYFGPGTRLLVL.

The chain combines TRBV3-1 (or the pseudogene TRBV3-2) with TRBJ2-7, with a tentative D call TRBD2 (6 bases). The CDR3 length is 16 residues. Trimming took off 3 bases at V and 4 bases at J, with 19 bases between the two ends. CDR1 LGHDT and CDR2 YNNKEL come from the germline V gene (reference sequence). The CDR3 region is CASSQGFGTGLYEQYF. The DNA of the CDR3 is TGTGCCAGCAGCCAGGGGTTCGGGACTGGCCTATACGAGCAGTACTTC.